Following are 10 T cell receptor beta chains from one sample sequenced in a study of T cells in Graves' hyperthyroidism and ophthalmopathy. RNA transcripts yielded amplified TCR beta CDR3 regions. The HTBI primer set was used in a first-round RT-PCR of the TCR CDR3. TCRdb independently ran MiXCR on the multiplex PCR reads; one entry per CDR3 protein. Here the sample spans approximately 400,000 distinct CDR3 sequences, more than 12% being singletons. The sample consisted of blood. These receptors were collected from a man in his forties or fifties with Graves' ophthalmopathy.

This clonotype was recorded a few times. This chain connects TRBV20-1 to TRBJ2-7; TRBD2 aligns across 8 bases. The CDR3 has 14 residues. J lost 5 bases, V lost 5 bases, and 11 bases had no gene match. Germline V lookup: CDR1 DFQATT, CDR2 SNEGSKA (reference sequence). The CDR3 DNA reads TGCAGTGCTCGACGACCGGGACTAGTTGACGAGCAGTACTTC. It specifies CSARRPGLVDEQYF.

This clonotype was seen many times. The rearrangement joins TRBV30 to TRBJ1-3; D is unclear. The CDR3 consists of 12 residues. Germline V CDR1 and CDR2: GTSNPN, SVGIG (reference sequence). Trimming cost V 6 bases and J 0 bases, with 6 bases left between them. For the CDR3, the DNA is TGTGCCTGCCGCAACTCTGGAAACACCATATATTTT. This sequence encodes CACRNSGNTIYF.

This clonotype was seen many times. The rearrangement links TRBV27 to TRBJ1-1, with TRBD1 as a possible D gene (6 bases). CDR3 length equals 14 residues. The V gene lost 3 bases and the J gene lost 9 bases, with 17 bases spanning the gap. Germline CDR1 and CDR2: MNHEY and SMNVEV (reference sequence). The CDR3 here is CASSFSGTLTKAFF. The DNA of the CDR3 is TGTGCCAGCAGTTTTTCGGGGACACTTACAAAAGCTTTCTTT.

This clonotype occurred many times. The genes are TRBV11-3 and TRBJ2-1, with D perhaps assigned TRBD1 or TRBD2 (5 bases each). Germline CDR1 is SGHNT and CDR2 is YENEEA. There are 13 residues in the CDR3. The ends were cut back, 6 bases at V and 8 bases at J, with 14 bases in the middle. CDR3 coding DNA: TGTGCCAGCAGATCACTAGGGGCCCATGAGCAGTTCTTC. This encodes CASRSLGAHEQFF.

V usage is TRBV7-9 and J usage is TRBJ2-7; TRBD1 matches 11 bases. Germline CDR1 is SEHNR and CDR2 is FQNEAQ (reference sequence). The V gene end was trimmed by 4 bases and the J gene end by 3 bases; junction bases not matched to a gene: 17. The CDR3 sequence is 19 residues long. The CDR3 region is CASSSAGTGGGGSYYEQYF. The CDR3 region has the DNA TGTGCCAGCAGCTCCGCCGGGACAGGGGGTGGGGGCTCCTACTACGAGCAGTACTTC.

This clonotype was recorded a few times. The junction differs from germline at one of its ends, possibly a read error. The CDR3 here is CASSRSGGAGVLNEQFF. The CDR3 coding sequence is TGCGCCAGCAGCCGGTCGGGGGGAGCGGGAGTCCTAAATGAGCAGTTCTTC. The chain is built from TRBV7-2 and TRBJ2-1; the match to TRBD2 covers 8 bases. Germline assignment: CDR1 SGHTA and CDR2 FQGNSA. This CDR3 has 17 residues.

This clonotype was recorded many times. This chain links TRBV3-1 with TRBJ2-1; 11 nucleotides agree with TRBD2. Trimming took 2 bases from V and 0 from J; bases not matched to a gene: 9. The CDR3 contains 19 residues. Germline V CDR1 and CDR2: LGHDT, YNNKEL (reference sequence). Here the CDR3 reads CASSQSLAGVRSSYNEQFF. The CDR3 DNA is TGTGCCAGCAGCCAATCACTAGCGGGAGTCCGGAGCTCCTACAATGAGCAGTTCTTC.

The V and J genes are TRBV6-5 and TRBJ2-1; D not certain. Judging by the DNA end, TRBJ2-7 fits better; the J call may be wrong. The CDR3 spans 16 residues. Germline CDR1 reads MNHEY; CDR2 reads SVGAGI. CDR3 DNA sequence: TGTGCCAGCAGTTACGACGGGTCTGGCTCCTACAATGAGCAGTACTTC. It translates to CASSYDGSGSYNEQYF.

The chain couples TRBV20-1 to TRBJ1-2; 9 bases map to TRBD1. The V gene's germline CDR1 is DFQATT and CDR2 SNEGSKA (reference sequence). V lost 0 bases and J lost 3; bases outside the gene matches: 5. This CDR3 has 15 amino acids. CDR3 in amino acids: CSARDPRTGDYGYTF. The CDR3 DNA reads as TGCAGTGCTAGAGACCCCCGGACAGGGGACTATGGCTACACCTTC.

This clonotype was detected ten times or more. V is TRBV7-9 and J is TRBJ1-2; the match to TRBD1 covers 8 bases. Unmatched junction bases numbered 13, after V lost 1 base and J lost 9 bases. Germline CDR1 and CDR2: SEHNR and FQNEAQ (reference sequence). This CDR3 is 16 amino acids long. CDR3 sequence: CASSLGPEQGVWSYTF. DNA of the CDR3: TGTGCCAGCAGCTTAGGCCCTGAACAGGGGGTCTGGAGCTACACCTTC.